This T cell receptor (beta chain) was obtained from a study of T cells expressing NK-cell markers. Study-wide background: Seven of the eight sequenced donors were HCMV-seropositive; one was seronegative.

From the 5' RACE reads, TCRdb lists one entry per CDR3 protein and no DNA. This sample's table reports about 460,000 distinct CDR3 sequences. In germline, CDR1 is MNHEY, CDR2 SVGEGT. The CDR3 is 16 residues long. Sequencing was done on a sample of blood T cells: a sorted CD56 or NKG2C T cell subset, CD4+ or CD8+ T cells, or bulk PBMC T cells (not recorded which). The receptor was isolated from a woman aged 50 to 65 in good health. V gene TRBV6-2 or TRBV6-3 combines with J gene TRBJ2-7; lacking DNA, the TRBD2 call made by TCRdb goes unchecked. This chain's CDR3 is CASRTGLAGSSYEQYF.